A single sample gave rise to the 17 T cell receptor beta chains below, sequenced in a study of tumor-infiltrating lymphocytes in primary liver carcinoma. Total RNA (around 510 ng) served as template for TCR beta cDNA synthesis primed by a constant-region primer. Slightly modified ARM-PCR served as the procedure for the TCR beta libraries. These libraries came from three rounds of nested multiplex PCR. The first two PCR rounds used TRBV1-TRBV30 forward primers with a C-beta reverse primer, nine to ten cycles each. Each CDR3 protein is one row after TCRdb ran MiXCR on the multiplex PCR reads. The repertoire holds about 130,000 distinct CDR3 sequences, with 64% as singletons. Co-extraction yielded RNA and DNA from about 20-30 mg of unsorted bulk tissue. The sample taken for sequencing was liver tumor tissue from sampling region 3. Subset reported: tumor region T3, left-lateral pole. The receptors shown here come from a woman aged 55-69 years with primary liver carcinoma and hepatitis B virus infection.

A note on this clonotype: One end of the junction does not line up with germline, which may come from a read error. This rearrangement joins TRBV5-1 to TRBJ2-2; tentatively, D is TRBD1 or TRBD2 (5 bases each). There are 17 residues in the CDR3. Germline lookup yields CDR1 SGHRS and CDR2 YFSETQ. CDR3 protein: CASSFVRTTANTGVLFF. CDR3 nucleotide sequence: TGCGCCAGCAGCTTTGTTCGGACAACCGCGAACACCGGGGTGCTGTTTTTT.

For this clonotype: A read error may produce the germline difference seen at one junction end. The chain has TRBV11-2 and TRBJ2-5, with TRBD2 matching 10 bases. Germline V gene lookup returns CDR1 SGHAT and CDR2 FQNNGV. The CDR3 is made up of 16 amino acids. The CDR3 DNA follows: TGTACCAGCAGCTACTCCCGTGCTAGCGGGAGAGAGACCCAGTACTTT. Translated, it gives CTSSYSRASGRETQYF.

The gene calls are TRBV24-1 and TRBJ2-7, with 8 positions matching TRBD2. V lost 6 bases to trimming and J lost 1 base; unmatched junction nucleotides: 1. The CDR3 runs 13 residues. Germline assignment: CDR1 KGHDR and CDR2 SFDVKD. The CDR3 loop reads CATSSGGSYEQYF. CDR3 in DNA: TGTGCCACCAGTAGCGGGGGTTCCTACGAGCAGTACTTC.

This clonotype was picked up one time. This could be a read error, since a much larger clone is one nucleotide away. It is likely a read error, because the conserved phenylalanine at the end of the CDR3 is missing. The rearrangement links TRBV12-3 or TRBV12-4 to TRBJ1-2; D unresolved. The CDR3 spans 15 residues. V was clipped by 6 bases and J by 4 bases, with 18 bases between them. The CDR3 coding sequence is TGTGCCAGCAGCCGCGAACTCCGGGCTATCTATGGCTACACCTCC. Amino acid sequence: CASSRELRAIYGYTS.

In its sample, this clonotype ranks as medium-sized. This sequence joins TRBV11-2 and TRBJ1-5; 8 nucleotides match TRBD1. The CDR3 is 15 amino acids. The V gene's germline CDR1 is SGHAT and CDR2 FQNNGV. V shed 4 bases and J 0 bases; nucleotides not matched to a gene: 2. CDR3 DNA: TGTGCCAGCAGCTCCGACAGGGGTAGCAATCAGCCCCAGCATTTT. Translating it yields CASSSDRGSNQPQHF.

On this clonotype: Possible read error: a much larger clone is one base away. The chain joins TRBV5-4 to TRBJ2-5; 8 positions match TRBD2. CDR1 is SGHNT and CDR2 is YYREEE in the germline V gene (reference sequence). The ends lost 2 bases at V and 4 bases at J; junction bases unmatched: 4. This CDR3 region has 14 residues. CDR3 nucleotides: TGTGCCAGCAGCTTACATACTAGCGGAGAGACCCAGTACTTC. It encodes CASSLHTSGETQYF. The whole variable domain, filled in from reference TRBV5-4 and TRBJ2-5, reads ETGVTQSPTHLIKTRGQQVTLRCSSQSGHNTVSWYQQALGQGPQFIFQYYREEENGRGNFPPRFSGLQFPNYSSELNVNALELDDSALYLCASSLHTSGETQYFGPGTRLLVL.

Regarding this clonotype: Since the CDR3 does not end with the conserved phenylalanine or tryptophan, this likely comes from a read error. The DNA is left out, because the CDR3 cannot be placed on it with certainty; the CDR3 is given as TCRdb lists it. The rearrangement links TRBV12-3 or TRBV12-4 to TRBJ1-1; the table assigns TRBD1, which was not confirmed against the DNA. The CDR3 has 14 residues if both end residues are counted. CDR3 sequence reads: CATSLRGLNTEAFS.

About this clonotype itself: This CDR3 fails to terminate in the conserved phenylalanine or tryptophan, so it likely reflects a read error. This chain connects TRBV11-3 to TRBJ2-1; D is perhaps TRBD2 (5 bases). Germline V gene data show CDR1 as SGHNT and CDR2 as YENEEA. This CDR3 contains 17 residues. CDR3 sequence: CASTLGFGGLSYDEQFS. For the CDR3, the DNA is TGTGCCAGCACCTTAGGGTTCGGCGGGCTTTCCTACGATGAGCAGTTCTCC.

Comments on this clonotype: One base away lies a much larger clone, so this may be a sequencing read error. The chain is built from TRBV12-3 or TRBV12-4 and TRBJ2-7, with D perhaps matching TRBD1 (5 bases). The CDR3 covers 16 residues. As DNA, the CDR3 is TGTGCCAGCAGTTTAGCTCACAGGCCGAGCTCCTGCGAGCAGTACTTC. Encoded protein: CASSLAHRPSSCEQYF.

The rearrangement links TRBV11-2 to TRBJ2-2, with 13 bases aligning to TRBD2. Germline CDR1 reads SGHAT; CDR2 reads FQNNGV. The CDR3 sequence is 16 residues long. V shed 8 bases, J shed 7 bases, and the junction held 10 bases outside the gene matches. This chain's CDR3 is CASGDQGLAGLGELFF. CDR3 DNA sequence: TGTGCCAGCGGCGACCAGGGACTAGCGGGACTCGGGGAGCTGTTTTTT.

As to this clonotype: A much larger clone differs by one base, so this may be a read error. J is TRBJ2-7 and V is TRBV13; TRBD2 might be the D (6 bases). This CDR3 is 15 amino acids long. The germline V gene has CDR1 PRHDT and CDR2 FYEKMQ (reference sequence). CDR3 in amino acids: CVSSFFSRESYEQYF. CDR3 bases: TGTGTCAGCAGCTTCTTTTCGCGGGAATCGTACGAGCAGTACTTC.

The rearrangement links TRBV11-2 to TRBJ2-2, with 7 bases lining up with TRBD2. Germline V gene lookup returns CDR1 SGHAT and CDR2 FQNNGV. The V gene end was trimmed by 4 bases and the J gene end by 15 bases; junction bases not matched to a gene: 14. This CDR3 comprises 14 residues. The CDR3 loop is CASSSGPTSGELFF. The CDR3 DNA reads as TGTGCCAGCAGCTCGGGACCTACAAGCGGGGAATTGTTTTTT. The full variable domain, in which reference TRBV11-2 and TRBJ2-2 provide the parts outside the CDR3, is EAGVAQSPRYKIIEKRQSVAFWCNPISGHATLYWYQQILGQGPKLLIQFQNNGVVDDSQLPKDRFSAERLKGVDSTLKIQPAKLEDSAVYLCASSSGPTSGELFFGEGSRLTVL.

The chain recombines TRBV5-6 with TRBJ2-3; TRBD2 agrees at 8 bases. V trimming: 3 bases; J trimming: 5 bases; junction bases outside the gene matches: 17. Germline V gene data show CDR1 as SGHDT and CDR2 as YYEEEE. The CDR3 is 18 amino acids. CDR3 sequence: CASSWVGFSGGSRDTQYF. CDR3 coding DNA: TGTGCCAGCAGCTGGGTAGGGTTTTCGGGAGGGTCAAGAGATACGCAGTATTTT.

This clonotype came up many times. The V and J genes are TRBV10-3 and TRBJ2-7, with D uncertain. Germline values: CDR1 ENHRY, CDR2 SYGVKD. Deletions cut 4 bases from V and 3 bases from J, with 10 bases between. There are 13 residues in the CDR3. CDR3 coding DNA: TGTGCCATCAGTGTAAAAGCAGACTACGAGCAGTACTTC. Its translation is CAISVKADYEQYF.

In regard to this clonotype: One junction end does not reproduce the germline sequence, and a read error may be involved. The chain employs TRBV11-2 and TRBJ2-7; 9 bases fit TRBD2. This CDR3 is built from 15 residues. Germline V lookup: CDR1 SGHAT, CDR2 FQNNGV. The CDR3 sequence is CASSPLAGARGEHYF. The CDR3 nucleotides are TGTGCCAGCAGCCCTTTAGCGGGGGCGCGGGGCGAGCACTACTTC.

Comments on this clonotype: A much more abundant neighbour one base away suggests this may be a read error. V usage is TRBV10-2 and J usage is TRBJ1-2; perhaps TRBD1 as D (5 bases). V lost 6 bases and J lost 8, with 13 bases in between. The germline V gene encodes CDR1 WSHSY and CDR2 SAAADI. The CDR3 loop spans 12 amino acids. The CDR3 region is CASRTTGGGYTF. The CDR3 DNA is TGCGCCAGCAGGACCACAGGCGGCGGCTACACCTTC.

The chain recombines TRBV19 with TRBJ2-7; the D is unclear. CDR3 length: 14 residues. The germline gives CDR1 LNHDA, CDR2 SQIVND (reference sequence). The ends were cut back, 5 bases at V and 6 bases at J, with 17 bases in the middle. CDR3: CASSSLLETGEQYF. The DNA for the CDR3 is TGTGCCAGTAGTTCCTTGTTGGAGACGGGCGAGCAGTACTTC.